This T cell receptor (beta chain) originates from a study of spatial heterogeneity in lung cancer. Background on the study: Compared with alpha-chain sequences, beta-chain sequences were consistently detected in greater numbers.

Noted time point: sample taken at primary tumor resection. More than 70 TRACERx patients with early, untreated non-small cell lung cancer donated samples. Sequencing of whole RNA from tumor, nontumor lung or frozen PBMC involved no sorting. Study findings and constraints: Blood showed ubiquitous tumor TCRs more often at resection than at routine follow-up.

Germline V gene sequence: CDR1 LGHNA, CDR2 YNFKEQ. V was clipped by 0 bases and J by 4 bases, with 19 bases between them. This CDR3 contains 19 residues. MiXCR was run by TCRdb on the 5' RACE reads, yielding one entry per CDR3 protein. The table records 30,000 to 40,000 distinct CDR3 sequences, more than 4.5% of them present only once. This clonotype has just a few counts. Its cognate antigen is unknown. The input for sequencing was PBMCs, taken at surgery. This clonotype was sampled from a female donor with early-stage non-small cell lung cancer. This chain connects TRBV4-2 to TRBJ2-6; D is perhaps TRBD2 (5 bases). DNA of the CDR3: TGTGCCAGCAGCCAAGATTTTTGGCCTAGCTTGGGGGGGGCCAACGTCCTGACTTTC. Its protein product is CASSQDFWPSLGGANVLTF.